These 17 T cell receptor beta chains share one sample of origin, sequenced in a study of regulatory dendritic cells for organ transplantation. Repertoires were generated with immunoSEQ multiplex PCR, while TCRdb's copy carries only in-frame clones and drops some. The table includes under 15,000 clones, about 70% detected once. CFSE-labeled sorted T cells met regulatory or mature dendritic cells for around 5 days. Their antigen targets remain unknown. The sample taken for sequencing was naive CD4+ T cells from blood cultured with regulatory dendritic cells. The sample's subset: CD45RA+ naive T cells. These receptor sequences come from a human donor in good health.

This clone was recorded only once. This chain links TRBV6-1 with TRBJ2-5; 9 bases align to TRBD1. After removal of 7 bases from V and 2 bases from J, the junction contained 2 bases not matched to a gene. The CDR3 is made up of 13 amino acids. Germline V gene data show CDR1 as MNHNS and CDR2 as SASEGT. The CDR3 region is CASNDRGQETQYF. The CDR3 DNA sequence: TGTGCCAGCAACGACAGGGGGCAAGAGACCCAGTACTTC.

The J gene is TRBJ2-7, the V gene TRBV7-2; tentative D call: TRBD2 (5 bases). There are 16 residues in the CDR3. CDR1 is SGHTA, CDR2 FQGNSA, per germline. With 5 bases removed from V and 3 bases from J, the gap between germline ends came to 20 bases. The CDR3 spells CASSVSRSGINYEQYF. The CDR3 region has the DNA TGTGCCAGCAGCGTGAGTAGGTCGGGGATTAACTACGAGCAGTACTTC.

The J gene is TRBJ2-1, the V gene TRBV29-1; D might be TRBD1 (6 bases). V lost 7 bases and J lost 5, with 18 bases in between. The CDR3 runs 14 residues. Germline lookup yields CDR1 SQVTM and CDR2 ANQGSEA. The CDR3 sequence is CSALGAESHNEQFF. CDR3 DNA sequence: TGCAGCGCCCTGGGGGCAGAAAGCCACAATGAGCAGTTCTTC.

The CDR3 DNA follows: TGTGCCAGCAGTGTCACTAGCGGGGGAACCCCCTACGAGCAGTACTTC. This sequence encodes CASSVTSGGTPYEQYF. The chain combines TRBV11-2 with TRBJ2-7, with 11 nucleotides matching TRBD2. V was clipped by 6 bases and J by 2 bases; unmatched bases: 9. The CDR3 covers 16 residues. Germline V lookup: CDR1 SGHAT, CDR2 FQNNGV.

The chain recombines TRBV5-1 with TRBJ2-1, with D tentatively TRBD1 (6 bases). The germline CDR1 and CDR2 sequences are SGHRS and YFSETQ. V lost 2 bases and J lost 3, with 21 bases in between. This CDR3 is 18 amino acids long. Here the CDR3 DNA reads TGCGCCAGCAGCTTATCCGCCAGGGGTGCTGTTGACTACAATGAGCAGTTCTTC. Its protein is CASSLSARGAVDYNEQFF.

The chain joins TRBV18 to TRBJ1-3; D unresolved. Germline CDR1 KGHSH, CDR2 LQKENI. With 3 bases removed from V and 0 bases from J, the gap between germline ends came to 9 bases. This CDR3 spans 15 amino acids. The CDR3 protein is CASSPSPDSGNTIYF. The DNA for the CDR3 is TGTGCCAGCTCACCTTCGCCAGACTCTGGAAACACCATATATTTT.

The rearrangement joins TRBV5-1 to TRBJ2-3; D gene unclear. This CDR3 region has 14 residues. Germline CDR1 and CDR2: SGHRS and YFSETQ. V lost 2 bases, J lost 2 bases, and 9 bases lay in between. The CDR3 nucleotides are TGCGCCAGCAGCTTCGGCAGGCCCACAGATACGCAGTATTTT. Translation: CASSFGRPTDTQYF.

The chain links TRBV5-1 to TRBJ2-3; D unclear. The CDR3 is 14 residues long. V lost 0 bases and J 1 base, leaving 6 bases between the germline ends. Germline CDR1 SGHRS, CDR2 YFSETQ. The CDR3 here is CASSLAPGTDTQYF. The CDR3 nucleotides are TGCGCCAGCAGCTTGGCCCCGGGCACAGATACGCAGTATTTT.

This rearrangement joins TRBV5-1 to TRBJ1-1, with D maybe TRBD1 (6 bases). This CDR3 has 14 residues. Trimming took 0 bases from V and 0 from J, leaving 6 bases between them. Germline CDR1 is SGHRS and CDR2 is YFSETQ. CDR3 sequence: CASSLGTVNTEAFF. DNA for the CDR3: TGCGCCAGCAGCTTGGGGACAGTGAACACTGAAGCTTTCTTT.

The chain recombines TRBV5-4 with TRBJ1-3; D is possibly TRBD1 (6 bases). The CDR3 spans 17 residues. Germline CDR1 is SGHNT and CDR2 is YYREEE (reference sequence). Between the trimmed V and J ends, which lost 0 bases and 4 bases, there was a span of 17 bases. CDR3 amino acids: CASSLAGGGSRGNTIYF. CDR3 nucleotide sequence: TGTGCCAGCAGCTTGGCCGGGGGGGGCTCGAGGGGAAACACCATATATTTT.

The chain joins TRBV29-1 to TRBJ2-4; 10 nucleotides agree with TRBD1. Germline V lookup: CDR1 SQVTM, CDR2 ANQGSEA. The CDR3 contains 15 residues. V was clipped by 4 bases and J by 0 bases; unmatched bases: 3. The CDR3 region is CSVGGTGVAKNIQYF. The CDR3 region has the DNA TGCAGCGTTGGAGGGACAGGGGTAGCCAAAAACATTCAGTACTTC. The whole variable domain, remainder taken from reference TRBV29-1 and TRBJ2-4, is SAVISQKPSRDICQRGTSLTIQCQVDSQVTMMFWYRQQPGQSLTLIATANQGSEATYESGFVIDKFPISRPNLTFSTLTVSNMSPEDSSIYLCSVGGTGVAKNIQYFGAGTRLSVL.

V gene TRBV2 combines with J gene TRBJ2-5; D remains unclear. CDR3 length: 12 amino acids. V was cut by 8 bases and J by 2 bases, with 9 bases left in between. CDR1 and CDR2 (germline): SNHLY, FYNNEI. The CDR3 DNA follows: TGTGCCAGCTCCACTCGGCAAGAGACCCAGTACTTC. It translates to CASSTRQETQYF.

The chain couples TRBV7-8 to TRBJ1-1; D is undetermined. The V gene's germline CDR1 is SGHVS and CDR2 FQNEAQ. The V gene lost 5 bases and the J gene lost 1 base, with 17 bases spanning the gap. The CDR3 covers 16 residues. CDR3 DNA sequence: TGTGCCAGCAGCATCGAACCCGAGGGCAGGAACACTGAAGCTTTCTTT. This encodes CASSIEPEGRNTEAFF.

This clone was detected only a few times. The genes are TRBV9 and TRBJ1-1; TRBD1 aligns across 9 bases. With 3 bases clipped from V and 5 bases from J, the junction kept 2 bases outside the gene matches. CDR1 is SGDLS and CDR2 is YYNGEE in the germline V gene. This CDR3 is built from 13 residues. The CDR3 DNA follows: TGTGCCAGCAGCGCCGGGACAGGGACTGAAGCTTTCTTT. This sequence encodes CASSAGTGTEAFF.

V gene TRBV27 combines with J gene TRBJ2-5, with D perhaps matching TRBD1 (5 bases). CDR3 length: 15 amino acids. Germline CDR1 MNHEY, CDR2 SMNVEV (reference sequence). The V end lost 0 bases, the J end lost 1 base, and 9 bases lay between the germline ends. The CDR3 sequence: CASSLSRQIQETQYF. In DNA form, the CDR3 reads TGTGCCAGCAGTTTATCACGACAGATCCAAGAGACCCAGTACTTC.

CDR3 nucleotides: TGTGCCAGCACTCTGACAAGGAACACTGAAGCTTTCTTT. Translating gives CASTLTRNTEAFF. The chain has TRBV6-6 and TRBJ1-1; D uncertain. The CDR3 extends over 13 amino acids. The germline gives CDR1 MNHNY, CDR2 SVGAGI (reference sequence). V gave up 7 bases and J gave up 1 base, with 10 bases separating them.

In this sample, this clone turned up a few times. This chain joins TRBV20-1 and TRBJ1-1; D unresolved. The CDR3 runs 11 residues. Germline V gives CDR1 DFQATT, CDR2 SNEGSKA (reference sequence). DNA for the CDR3: TGCAGAGCCACAGAGAACACTGAAGCTTTCTTT. It specifies CRATENTEAFF.